The T cell receptor (beta chain) described here comes from a study of blood T cell repertoires in COVID-19. For the study at large: T cells, B-cell-depleted T cells, or PBMCs provided the cDNA or gDNA that served as material.

The CDR3 loop spans 14 amino acids. The germline gives CDR1 LNHDA, CDR2 SQIVND (reference sequence). V was pared by 2 bases and J by 9 bases, with 7 bases of the junction left unmatched. As handled by the study authors: Estimated nucleated cell counts came from reference gene primer amplification. Some clones are missing from TCRdb's copy, which holds only in-frame ones; the method was immunoSEQ multiplex PCR. D and trimming come from the DNA, and the V and J calls and clone size come from that table. The table records approximately 200,000 clones, approximately 90% of them present only once. This TCR was recovered from a man aged 25-40 years who had recovered from COVID-19. This chain connects TRBV19 to TRBJ2-1, with 7 bases aligning to TRBD1. The sequenced material came from PBMCs or T cells enriched from blood (not recorded which). The CDR3 protein is CASSIMVDRAEQFF. The CDR3 coding sequence is TGTGCCAGTAGTATAATGGTTGACAGGGCTGAGCAGTTCTTC. Filled out from reference TRBV19 and TRBJ2-1, the complete variable domain reads DGGITQSPKYLFRKEGQNVTLSCEQNLNHDAMYWYRQDPGQGLRLIYYSQIVNDFQKGDIAEGYSVSREKKESFPLTVTSAQKNPTAFYLCASSIMVDRAEQFFGPGTRLTVL.